Given below is one T cell receptor beta chain in context. What it binds is unknown. The CDR3 spans 16 residues. Trimming took 3 bases from V and 2 from J, leaving 16 bases between them. Per the germline V gene, CDR1 is WSHSY and CDR2 is SAAADI. The use of a sample-barcoded 5' primer and a J-beta primer mix characterized a second PCR of roughly 7 to 11 cycles. TCRdb reprocessed the 5' RACE reads with MiXCR, giving one entry per CDR3 protein. The data hold more than 800,000 distinct CDR3 sequences, with under 55% observed a single time. The sample comes from a study of blood T cells in healthy people across ages. General observations from the study: Observed TCR beta diversity showed a strong correlation with the percentage of naive T cells as measured by flow cytometry.

This chain joins TRBV10-2 and TRBJ2-5; tentative D call: TRBD2 (5 bases). This clonotype was sampled from a woman aged 60 to 75 in good health. Sequenced input: blood. DNA for the CDR3: TGCGCCAGCAGTGACCTTTTACTAGGGCGTCAAGAGACCCAGTACTTC. Protein: CASSDLLLGRQETQYF.